The following is a TCR beta chain sequence with its context. The data stem from a study of blood T cell repertoires in COVID-19. Data came from immunoSEQ multiplex PCR; TCRdb stores just in-frame clones and leaves some out. The table shows 130,000 or so clones, with about 89% occurring only once. From germline, CDR1 is MNHEY and CDR2 SVGAGI. This CDR3 region has 14 residues. Trimming removed 2 bases at V and 6 bases at J, with 11 bases between. This chain links TRBV6-5 with TRBJ1-5; D is undetermined. The origin of this receptor is a man between 60 and 75 years old with COVID-19, enrolled during active disease. The sequencing sample was made of peripheral blood. CDR3 DNA sequence: TGTGCCAGCAGTTACGCGGGTGATAGTCAGCCCCAGCATTTT. Translated: CASSYAGDSQPQHF.